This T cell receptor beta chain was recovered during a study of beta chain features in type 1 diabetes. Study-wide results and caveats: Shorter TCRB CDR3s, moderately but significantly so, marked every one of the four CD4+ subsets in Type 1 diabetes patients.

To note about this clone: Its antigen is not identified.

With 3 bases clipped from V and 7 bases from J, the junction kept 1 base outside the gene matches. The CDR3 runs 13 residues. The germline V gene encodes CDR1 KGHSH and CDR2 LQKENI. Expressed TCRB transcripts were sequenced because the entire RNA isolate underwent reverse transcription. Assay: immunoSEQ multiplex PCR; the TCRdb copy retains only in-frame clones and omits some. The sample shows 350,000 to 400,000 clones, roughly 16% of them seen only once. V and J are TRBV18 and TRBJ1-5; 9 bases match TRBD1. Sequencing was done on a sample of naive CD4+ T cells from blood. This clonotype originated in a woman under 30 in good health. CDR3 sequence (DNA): TGTGCCAGCTCACCGACAGGGGGACAGCCCCAGCATTTT. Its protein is CASSPTGGQPQHF.